This entry lists 11 T cell receptor beta chains sequenced from one sample in a study of OX40 agonist ivuxolimab in advanced cancers. This table comes from immunoSEQ multiplex PCR, and its TCRdb copy is limited to in-frame clones, with some not included. The repertoire holds roughly 70,000 clones, with around 85% as singletons. The sample was CD4+ or CD8+ T cells sorted from blood, taken in a trial of the OX40 agonist ivuxolimab. Source of these receptors: an adult with an advanced solid tumor such as melanoma, head and neck, liver or kidney cancer.

J is TRBJ1-2 and V is TRBV6-1; D is undetermined. V gave up 1 base and J gave up 1 base, with 10 bases separating them. Germline V gene lookup returns CDR1 MNHNS and CDR2 SASEGT. The CDR3 is made up of 15 amino acids. CDR3 loop: CASSEDPRHNYGYTF. The CDR3 DNA sequence: TGTGCCAGCAGTGAAGATCCCCGACATAACTATGGCTACACCTTC.

The genes are TRBV6-6 and TRBJ1-5; D is perhaps TRBD1 (5 bases). Germline loops: CDR1 MNHNY, CDR2 SVGAGI (reference sequence). CDR3 size: 16 residues. Trimming cost V 0 bases and J 1 base, with 10 bases left between them. The CDR3 protein is CASSYSTGVSNQPQHF. CDR3 in DNA: TGTGCCAGCAGTTACTCGACGGGGGTAAGCAATCAGCCCCAGCATTTT.

The J gene is TRBJ1-5, the V gene TRBV6-5; no definite D call. This CDR3 spans 13 amino acids. Germline CDR1 reads MNHEY; CDR2 reads SVGAGI. Trimming took off 6 bases at V and 7 bases at J, with 13 bases between the two ends. CDR3: CASSLQREQPQHF. The CDR3, as DNA: TGTGCCAGCAGCCTACAGCGAGAACAGCCCCAGCATTTT.

The rearrangement joins TRBV10-1 to TRBJ2-1, with 11 bases lining up with TRBD2. From germline, CDR1 is WNHNN and CDR2 SYGVQD (reference sequence). The CDR3 totals 16 residues. V gave up 3 bases and J gave up 7 bases; unmatched junction bases: 8. The CDR3 DNA follows: TGCGCCAGCAGTGACGGACTAGCGGGTGGCGATAATGAGCAGTTCTTC. Translated: CASSDGLAGGDNEQFF.

The genes are TRBV29-1 and TRBJ1-2; 12 bases are shared with TRBD1. The V gene end was trimmed by 2 bases and the J gene end by 2 bases; junction bases not matched to a gene: 12. From germline, CDR1 is SQVTM and CDR2 ANQGSEA. The CDR3 extends over 18 amino acids. The CDR3 coding sequence is TGCAGCGTTGAAACTAGGGGACAGGGGGCCTTTTTGAACTATGGCTACACCTTC. It specifies CSVETRGQGAFLNYGYTF.

This rearrangement joins TRBV20-1 to TRBJ1-2; no clear D gene. The CDR3 loop spans 11 amino acids. Germline-derived CDR1 and CDR2 are DFQATT and SNEGSKA (reference sequence). Between the trimmed V and J ends, which lost 3 bases and 8 bases, there was a span of 10 bases. In DNA form, the CDR3 reads TGCAGTGCTAGCAATGTCCAGGGCTACACCTTC. As protein: CSASNVQGYTF.

The chain links TRBV10-1 to TRBJ2-7; 12 bases are shared with TRBD1. Germline trimming cut 2 bases from V and 7 bases from J; bases unmatched to any gene: 6. This CDR3 is 15 amino acids long. Germline values: CDR1 WNHNN, CDR2 SYGVQD (reference sequence). The CDR3 here is CASSEEGQGAREQYF. The CDR3 DNA sequence: TGCGCCAGCAGTGAGGAGGGACAGGGGGCAAGGGAGCAGTACTTC.

The chain employs TRBV7-2 and TRBJ1-4; the match to TRBD1 covers 7 bases. The V and J ends lost 5 bases and 8 bases, in that order; junction bases with no gene match: 5. CDR3 length: 13 residues. Germline lookup yields CDR1 SGHTA and CDR2 FQGNSA. CDR3 region: CASSTQTGEKLFF. Here the CDR3 DNA reads TGTGCCAGCAGCACCCAGACAGGGGAAAAACTGTTTTTT.

This sequence joins TRBV7-2 and TRBJ2-1, with D maybe TRBD2 (6 bases). The CDR3 has 17 amino acids. The germline CDR1 and CDR2 sequences are SGHTA and FQGNSA. Trimming shortened V by 2 bases and J by 7 bases, and 21 bases separated the two germline ends. In DNA, the CDR3 is TGTGCCAGCAGCTTAAACATTTGGCGGGGAAAGAGTAATGAGCAGTTCTTC. The encoded protein is CASSLNIWRGKSNEQFF.

The chain has TRBV7-8 and TRBJ2-4, with 10 bases lining up with TRBD2. There are 18 residues in the CDR3. Looked up from germline, CDR1 is SGHVS and CDR2 is FQNEAQ. V lost 2 bases to trimming and J lost 0 bases; unmatched junction nucleotides: 7. The CDR3 protein is CASSLTRTSGLAKNIQYF. CDR3 coding DNA: TGTGCCAGCAGCTTAACCCGGACTAGCGGCCTAGCCAAAAACATTCAGTACTTC. Drawing the rest from reference TRBV7-8 and TRBJ2-4, the complete variable domain is GAGVSQSPRYKVAKRGQDVALRCDPISGHVSLFWYQQALGQGPEFLTYFQNEAQLDKSGLPSDRFFAERPEGSVSTLKIQRTQQEDSAVYLCASSLTRTSGLAKNIQYFGAGTRLSVL.

The chain links TRBV5-4 to TRBJ2-7, with a weak D call TRBD1 (5 bases). The CDR3 is 15 amino acids. V shed 0 bases and J shed 3 bases, with 13 bases lying between them. Per the germline V gene, CDR1 is SGHNT and CDR2 is YYREEE (reference sequence). Here the CDR3 DNA reads TGTGCCAGCAGCTTGGGGACAAGAACAGACTACGAGCAGTACTTC. Residues: CASSLGTRTDYEQYF.